Shown below are 14 T cell receptor beta chains from a single sample sequenced in a study of tumor and adjacent non-tumor tissue in lung cancer. A modified ARM-PCR protocol with three rounds of nested PCR amplified TCRbeta. Each CDR3 protein gets one entry after TCRdb re-called the multiplex PCR reads with MiXCR. Among 60,000 to 90,000 distinct CDR3 sequences listed, over 70% were seen once. The template was RNA from unsorted bulk tissue. Sequenced: lung tumor tissue. These receptors were collected from a woman aged 45-60 years with non-small cell lung cancer.

Remarks on this clonotype: A much bigger clone sits one base away, suggesting this may be a read error. This chain joins TRBV28 and TRBJ1-5, with TRBD1 identical over 9 bases. Germline V gene data show CDR1 as MDHEN and CDR2 as SYDVKM. There are 19 residues in the CDR3. Germline trimming cut 4 bases from V and 3 bases from J; bases unmatched to any gene: 16. CDR3 nucleotides: TGTGCCAGCAGTTCAACCATCGGGACAGGGTTTGTAGACAATCAGCCCCAGCATTTT. This translates into CASSSTIGTGFVDNQPQHF. Full variable domain (outside the CDR3, taken from reference TRBV28 and TRBJ1-5): DVKVTQSSRYLVKRTGEKVFLECVQDMDHENMFWYRQDPGLGLRLIYFSYDVKMKEKGDIPEGYSVSREKKERFSLILESASTNQTSMYLCASSSTIGTGFVDNQPQHFGDGTRLSIL.

The genes are TRBV6-6 and TRBJ2-3; D possibly corresponds to TRBD1 (7 bases). The V gene's germline CDR1 is MNHNY and CDR2 SVGAGI (reference sequence). The CDR3 loop spans 15 amino acids. V gave up 8 bases and J gave up 6 bases, with 21 bases separating them. The CDR3 sequence: CASGQGGQYTDTQYF. In nucleotides, the CDR3 is TGTGCCAGCGGGCAGGGGGGACAATACACGGATACGCAGTATTTT.

On this clonotype itself: The CDR3 does not end in the conserved phenylalanine or tryptophan, so this is likely a read error. The V call is TRBV6-5, the J call TRBJ2-7; the D is unclear. The germline V gene encodes CDR1 MNHEY and CDR2 SVGAGI. The CDR3 is made up of 13 amino acids. CDR3 nucleotide sequence: TGTGCCTGCAGCCGTACCATTGTCTACGAGCAGTACTTA. Translation gives CACSRTIVYEQYL.

This clonotype has at least ten counts. The chain employs TRBV5-1 and TRBJ1-2; D possibly corresponds to TRBD1 (6 bases). Germline V gene data show CDR1 as SGHRS and CDR2 as YFSETQ. There are 15 residues in the CDR3. V was clipped by 4 bases and J by 4 bases, with 17 bases between them. CDR3 nucleotides: TGCGCCAGCAGCATCTCGACCACAGGGACCTATGGCTACACCTTC. This sequence encodes CASSISTTGTYGYTF.

Concerning this clonotype: As the CDR3 is not closed by the conserved phenylalanine or tryptophan, this likely results from a read error. The chain joins TRBV20-1 to TRBJ2-1; D unresolved. The CDR3 is 13 residues long. Per the germline V gene, CDR1 is DFQATT and CDR2 is SNEGSKA (reference sequence). The V gene lost 6 bases and the J gene lost 8 bases, with 17 bases spanning the gap. CDR3 protein: CSANSRVVDEQFL. DNA for the CDR3: TGCAGTGCCAATAGCCGGGTGGTAGATGAGCAGTTCTTA.

By share, this clonotype counts as medium-sized. Written as DNA, the CDR3 is TGTGCCAGCAGTTTAATGGGGGCCTGGAACTATGGCTACACCTTC. Its translation is CASSLMGAWNYGYTF. This sequence joins TRBV28 and TRBJ1-2, with D tentatively TRBD1 (6 bases). This CDR3 is built from 15 residues. Trimming left V 2 bases short and J 2 bases short, with 12 bases between. In germline, CDR1 is MDHEN, CDR2 SYDVKM.

Worth noting for this clonotype: Relative to the germline gene, one junction end is altered; a read error may explain this. The rearrangement uses TRBV6-6 and TRBJ2-7; 11 bases are shared with TRBD1. The germline V gene has CDR1 MNHNY and CDR2 SVGAGI (reference sequence). The CDR3 runs to 15 residues. The CDR3 is CASSYRTGGSYEQYF. CDR3 sequence (DNA): TGTGCCAGCAGTTACAGGACAGGGGGCTCCTATGAGCAGTACTTC.

Concerning this clonotype itself: The CDR3 does not close with the conserved phenylalanine or tryptophan, likely indicating a read error. J is TRBJ2-7 and V is TRBV4-1, with no clear D. From germline, CDR1 is MGHRA and CDR2 YSYEKL. The ends were cut back, 0 bases at V and 6 bases at J, with 27 bases in the middle. The CDR3 runs to 19 residues. The CDR3 nucleotides read TGCGCCAGCAGCCAAGATCTTGAACGGATTAGCAGGTGCTCAGGCGAGCAGTACTTA. Its translation is CASSQDLERISRCSGEQYL.

This clonotype occurred many times. The chain carries TRBV18 and TRBJ1-2, with TRBD1 matching over 10 bases. The CDR3 spans 16 residues. CDR1 is KGHSH and CDR2 is LQKENI in the germline V gene. Losses at the gene ends were 0 bases for V and 3 bases for J; bases not matched to a gene: 4. For the CDR3, the DNA is TGTGCCAGCTCACCACCGGGACAGGGGAATGACTATGGCTACACCTTC. Encoded protein: CASSPPGQGNDYGYTF.

Concerning this clonotype: An end of the junction differs from the germline gene, which may be a read error. This chain joins TRBV10-2 and TRBJ2-7; 12 positions agree with TRBD1. The CDR3 is 15 residues long. Germline V gene lookup returns CDR1 WSHSY and CDR2 SAAADI. CDR3 residues: CASNEAGTGGSEQHF. In DNA, the CDR3 is TGCGCCAGCAATGAAGCCGGGACAGGGGGCTCCGAGCAGCACTTC.

As for this clonotype: At one end the junction does not follow the germline gene, possibly because of a read error. The CDR3 protein is CASEVWGAGDTQCF. In DNA, the CDR3 is TGTGCCAGCGAGGTCTGGGGAGCTGGAGATACGCAGTGTTTT. V usage is TRBV5-5 and J usage is TRBJ2-3, with D possibly being TRBD2 (5 bases). Germline V gene sequence: CDR1 SGHKS, CDR2 YYEKEE (reference sequence). The CDR3 spans 14 residues.

As for this clonotype: Being one base from a much bigger clone, this may be a read error. The chain recombines TRBV28 with TRBJ2-7, with a possible D match to TRBD2 (6 bases). CDR1 MDHEN and CDR2 SYDVKM come from the germline V gene. This CDR3 has 15 amino acids. Trimming cost V 2 bases and J 2 bases, with 13 bases left between them. CDR3 nucleotide sequence: TGTGCCAGCAGTTTAGGGGGAGGAATGCCCTACGAGCAGTACTTC. It translates to CASSLGGGMPYEQYF. The full variable domain, in which reference TRBV28 and TRBJ2-7 provide the parts outside the CDR3, is DVKVTQSSRYLVKRTGEKVFLECVQDMDHENMFWYRQDPGLGLRLIYFSYDVKMKEKGDIPEGYSVSREKKERFSLILESASTNQTSMYLCASSLGGGMPYEQYFGPGTRLTVT.

The sample holds many counts of this clonotype. The V gene is TRBV12-3 or TRBV12-4, the J gene TRBJ1-5; 7 nucleotides line up with TRBD1. V was clipped by 6 bases and J by 2 bases; unmatched bases: 4. The CDR3 has 14 residues. Here the CDR3 reads CASSPTGGNQPQHF. In nucleotides, the CDR3 is TGTGCCAGCAGCCCTACAGGGGGCAATCAGCCCCAGCATTTT.

Comments on this clonotype: The junction does not match germline at one end; this may be a read error. This sequence joins TRBV6-4 and TRBJ2-1, with 8 bases identical to TRBD1. The CDR3 extends over 17 amino acids. In germline, CDR1 is MRHNA, CDR2 SNTAGT. The CDR3 sequence: CASSDQNLAGGYNERFF. The DNA for the CDR3 is TGTGCCAGCAGTGACCAAAATCTAGCAGGGGGCTACAATGAGCGGTTCTTC.